The rows below give T cell receptor beta chains drawn from one sample of a study of cytomegalovirus exposure and HLA in healthy donors. Sequencing used immunoSEQ multiplex PCR; TCRdb keeps in-frame clones, though not all of them. The table includes roughly 160,000 clones, around 83% detected once. Material: PBMCs. These receptors all stem from a male donor in good health and CMV-seropositive. Both conserved end residues are part of each CDR3. A D gene is named only where the DNA matches it firmly. Clone size is stated in some rows and not others, as once, few, many or a class when expanded.

>TRBJ2-1|.|.|16|TRBV6-6
TGTGCCAGCAGTTACTCGAGCAGGGTAAAGTACAATGAGCAGTTCTTC
CASSYSSRVKYNEQFF
>TRBJ2-7|.|.|15|TRBV30
TGTGCCTGGAGTGTGTCGGGGGAGAGTCGCTACGAGCAGTACTTC
CAWSVSGESRYEQYF
>TRBJ1-2|.|.|13|TRBV7-2
TGTGCCAGCAGCTTGGGAGGGAACTATGGCTACACCTTC
CASSLGGNYGYTF
>TRBJ1-2|.|.|14|TRBV19
TGTGCCAGTATCCCTCGGGTCTCCATCTATGGCTACACCTTC
CASIPRVSIYGYTF
>TRBJ2-2|TRBD2|once|18|TRBV27
TGTGCCAGCAGTTACCGGACTAGCGGGGGCCTGAACACCGGGGAGCTGTTTTTT
CASSYRTSGGLNTGELFF
>TRBJ2-5|.|.|13|TRBV15
TGTGCCACCAGCCCGGGACTGAAAGAGACCCAGTACTTC
CATSPGLKETQYF
>TRBJ2-5|TRBD2|once|15|TRBV7-2
TGTGCCAGCAGCTCTCAGCGGGACTTCTCAGAGACCCAGTACTTC
CASSSQRDFSETQYF
>TRBJ2-2|.|.|13|TRBV6-5
TGTGCCAGCGAGAGCTCTAACACCGGGGAGCTGTTTTTT
CASESSNTGELFF
>TRBJ1-1|.|.|12|TRBV10-3
TGTGCCACCCAAAGCCCGAACACTGAAGCTTTCTTT
CATQSPNTEAFF
>TRBJ2-7|TRBD2|.|18|TRBV7-9
TGTGCCAGCAGTTTAGGGGGACTAGCGGGAGGGGGCCTCTACGAGCAGTACTTC
CASSLGGLAGGGLYEQYF
>TRBJ1-5|TRBD1|.|14|TRBV11-2
TGTGCCAGCAGCTTGACAGGGGGCGGTCAGCCCCAGCATTTT
CASSLTGGGQPQHF
>TRBJ2-6|.|.|14|TRBV27
TGTGCCAGCAGTTACAGCTCTGGGGCCAACGGCCTGACTTTC
CASSYSSGANGLTF
>TRBJ1-6|TRBD1|.|16|TRBV30
TGTGCCTGGAGTGTACAATTTGGACAGGGGACATCACCCCTCCACTTT
CAWSVQFGQGTSPLHF
>TRBJ2-1|.|.|17|TRBV5-1
TGCGCCAGCAGCTTGGTAGGACAGACCCTCTCCTACAATGAGCAGTTCTTC
CASSLVGQTLSYNEQFF
>TRBJ2-1|TRBD2|once|16|TRBV7-8
TGTGCCAGCAGCTTGGGGACTAGCGGGGGGGCTAATGAGCAGTTCTTC
CASSLGTSGGANEQFF
>TRBJ2-1|TRBD2|.|15|TRBV5-8
TGTGCCAGCAGCTCCGGACTAGCGGCCATCAATGAGCAGTTCTTC
CASSSGLAAINEQFF
>TRBJ2-5|.|.|13|TRBV7-2
TGTGCCAGCAGCTTAGTGGGGGGAGAGGCCCAGTACTTC
CASSLVGGEAQYF
>TRBJ2-2|.|.|13|TRBV2
TGTGCCAGCAGTGAGAACAGGCCCGGGGAGCTGTTTTTT
CASSENRPGELFF
>TRBJ2-7|.|.|12|TRBV18
TGTGCCAGCTCACCCTTCGGGTACGAGCAGTACTTC
CASSPFGYEQYF
>TRBJ2-1|.|.|15|TRBV30
TGTGCCTGGAGAGCAGACTATGGACGGGTACATGAGCAGTTCTTC
CAWRADYGRVHEQFF
>TRBJ1-3|.|.|15|TRBV6-1
TGTGCCAGCAGGGCGACTTTCGACTCTGGAAACACCATATATTTT
CASRATFDSGNTIYF
>TRBJ2-1|TRBD2|.|15|TRBV4-3
TGCGCCAGCAGCTCAATAGCGGGGTACTACAATGAGCAGTTCTTC
CASSSIAGYYNEQFF
>TRBJ2-3|TRBD2|.|16|TRBV6-5
TGTGCCAGCAGTTACTCGACGGGGGGAGGCGCAGATACGCAGTATTTT
CASSYSTGGGADTQYF
>TRBJ2-3|TRBD2|.|16|TRBV5-4
TGTGCCAGCAGAGTGGGACTAGCGGCCCTCACAGATACGCAGTATTTT
CASRVGLAALTDTQYF
>TRBJ1-4|TRBD1|.|15|TRBV5-5
TGTGCCAGCAGCTTCGAAGGGGGCTCGAGTGAAAAACTGTTTTTT
CASSFEGGSSEKLFF
>TRBJ2-4|.|.|14|TRBV5-6
TGTGCCAGCAGCGTGACATCTGCCAAAAACATTCAGTACTTC
CASSVTSAKNIQYF
>TRBJ2-2|TRBD1|.|16|TRBV7-2
TGTGCCAGCAGCCTAAGACAGGGTCCGAACACCGGGGAGCTGTTTTTT
CASSLRQGPNTGELFF
>TRBJ2-5|TRBD2|.|15|TRBV19
TGTGCCAGTAGTGGTGGACCCCGGGGGGGAGAGACCCAGTACTTC
CASSGGPRGGETQYF
>TRBJ1-1|TRBD1|.|15|TRBV19
TGTGCCAGTAGAGATACGACAGGGATAAGCACTGAAGCTTTCTTT
CASRDTTGISTEAFF
>TRBJ2-3|TRBD1|.|15|TRBV13
TGTGCCAGCAGCTTCGCCGGACAGGGAGGAGATACGCAGTATTTT
CASSFAGQGGDTQYF
>TRBJ2-1|.|.|15|TRBV15
TGTGCCACCAGCAGAGAGCAGGGAACCTACAATGAGCAGTTCTTC
CATSREQGTYNEQFF
>TRBJ1-1|.|few|13|TRBV30
TGTGCCTGGAGTAACACAGGGACCACTGAAGCTTTCTTT
CAWSNTGTTEAFF
>TRBJ2-7|TRBD2|.|15|TRBV2
TGTGCCAGCAGTGGGACTCGAGCGGGAGGGGGCGAGCAGTACTTC
CASSGTRAGGGEQYF
>TRBJ2-7|TRBD2|.|15|TRBV4-1
TGCGCCAGCAGCCAGCCGACTAGCGGAACCTACGAGCAGTACTTC
CASSQPTSGTYEQYF
>TRBJ2-2|.|.|12|TRBV30
TGTGCCTGGGAACAGTACACCGGGGAGCTGTTTTTT
CAWEQYTGELFF
>TRBJ2-5|.|.|15|TRBV15
TGTGCCACCAGCAGGAGAACAGGCATCCAAGAGACCCAGTACTTC
CATSRRTGIQETQYF
>TRBJ2-3|.|.|12|TRBV19
TGTGCCAGTAGACAAAGCGGGGATACGCAGTATTTT
CASRQSGDTQYF
>TRBJ2-1|TRBD2|.|15|TRBV5-1
TGCGCCAGCAGCTTGGCCCAGCGGGAAAACAATGAGCAGTTCTTC
CASSLAQRENNEQFF
>TRBJ1-1|.|.|14|TRBV6-5
TGTGCCAGCAGCCGCGACAGGCGGAGCACTGAAGCTTTCTTT
CASSRDRRSTEAFF
>TRBJ1-4|.|few|14|TRBV5-4
TGTGCCAGCAGCTTTGGATCGGGAAATGAAAAACTGTTTTTT
CASSFGSGNEKLFF
>TRBJ2-7|TRBD1|.|16|TRBV7-7
TGTGCCAGCAGCTTAGTACGACAGGGGGCTTCCTACGAGCAGTACTTC
CASSLVRQGASYEQYF
>TRBJ2-7|.|few|12|TRBV30
TGTGCCTCTCCAGGGAACCTCGGGGAGCAGTACTTC
CASPGNLGEQYF
>TRBJ1-4|.|.|11|TRBV28
TGTGCCAGCAGTTTGCGCGAAAAACTGTTTTTT
CASSLREKLFF
>TRBJ1-3|.|.|17|TRBV18
TGTGCCAGCTCACCAGTAGAGGGACTAAGCTCTGGAAACACCATATATTTT
CASSPVEGLSSGNTIYF
>TRBJ1-1|.|once|14|TRBV5-6
TGTGCCAGCAGCTATTGGTACAGCCGACCTGAAGCTTTCTTT
CASSYWYSRPEAFF